The next 12 T cell receptor beta chains were all read from a single sample in a study of post-analysis software for immune sequencing data. General study findings and limits: Patients showed TRBV5-6, TRBV5-1 and TRBV20-1 among roughly 5 TRBV segments more frequent than in controls.

Prepared libraries of TCR beta cDNA carried unique molecular identifiers. TCRdb ran MiXCR on the PCR reads and lists one entry per CDR3 protein. This repertoire shows about 820,000 distinct CDR3 sequences, roughly 50% found once; its top ten account for under 6%. For these TCRs, the target antigens are not known. The sample comprised blood. These receptors came from a girl aged 5-17 years with multiple sclerosis.

This chain uses TRBV20-1 with TRBJ2-5; D gene ambiguous. Germline V gene lookup returns CDR1 DFQATT and CDR2 SNEGSKA (reference sequence). The V end was cut by 6 bases, the J end by 7 bases, with 15 bases between. CDR3 length: 12 residues. CDR3 nucleotide sequence: TGCAGTGCGCGGTCGACCCCAAGGACCCAGTACTTC. Amino acid sequence: CSARSTPRTQYF.

The rearrangement uses TRBV6-6 and TRBJ1-2; D perhaps matches TRBD1 (6 bases). Between the trimmed V and J ends, which lost 7 bases and 3 bases, there was a span of 21 bases. The CDR3 sequence is 16 residues long. CDR1 is MNHNY and CDR2 is SVGAGI in the germline V gene (reference sequence). The CDR3 here is CASTSASGQTHYGYTF. The CDR3 bases are TGTGCCAGCACCTCCGCCTCCGGACAGACTCACTATGGCTACACCTTC.

This clonotype was seen only a few times. The rearrangement uses TRBV7-3 and TRBJ2-1; 8 bases map to TRBD2. V trimming: 1 base; J trimming: 8 bases; junction bases outside the gene matches: 4. The CDR3 length is 14 residues. In germline, CDR1 is SGHTA, CDR2 FQGTGA. The CDR3 DNA sequence: TGTGCCAGCAGCTTAAACGGGGGGGCGGATGAGCAGTTCTTC. Amino acids: CASSLNGGADEQFF. Supplemented by reference TRBV7-3 and TRBJ2-1, the full variable domain reads GAGVSQTPSNKVTEKGKYVELRCDPISGHTALYWYRQSLGQGPEFLIYFQGTGAADDSGLPNDRFFAVRPEGSVSTLKIQRTERGDSAVYLCASSLNGGADEQFFGPGTRLTVL.

The CDR3 region has the DNA TGCAGTGCTAGAGCCCCTGGGGACGAGCAGTACTTC. This gives the protein CSARAPGDEQYF. The chain has TRBV20-1 and TRBJ2-7; D is unclear. CDR1 DFQATT and CDR2 SNEGSKA come from the germline V gene (reference sequence). The V end was cut by 1 base, the J end by 5 bases, with 9 bases between. CDR3 length: 12 residues.

The chain combines TRBV20-1 with TRBJ1-2; the D gene is possibly TRBD1 (5 bases). CDR1 is DFQATT, CDR2 SNEGSKA, per germline (reference sequence). CDR3 size: 13 residues. Trimming pared 3 bases from V and 4 bases from J, leaving 12 bases between. The CDR3 region is CSASKGAGYGYTF. The DNA for the CDR3 is TGCAGTGCTAGTAAAGGGGCCGGCTATGGCTACACCTTC.

This clonotype showed up just a few times. This chain connects TRBV5-1 to TRBJ2-5, with 11 bases identical to TRBD1. The CDR3 contains 15 residues. With 4 bases clipped from V and 2 bases from J, the junction kept 4 bases outside the gene matches. The germline V gene encodes CDR1 SGHRS and CDR2 YFSETQ. Written as DNA, the CDR3 is TGCGCCAGCAGCACCGGGACAGGGGGACAAGAGACCCAGTACTTC. It codes for CASSTGTGGQETQYF.

The chain joins TRBV20-1 to TRBJ2-3; D not certain. The CDR3 runs to 11 residues. Trimming removed 6 bases at V and 7 bases at J, with 11 bases between. Germline loops: CDR1 DFQATT, CDR2 SNEGSKA (reference sequence). The CDR3 coding sequence is TGCAGTGCGTCCGGAGCTAATACGCAGTATTTT. Protein sequence: CSASGANTQYF.

The V and J genes are TRBV18 and TRBJ2-5, with no clear D. CDR1 and CDR2 from the germline V gene are KGHSH and LQKENI. CDR3 length: 12 residues. Trimming cost V 4 bases and J 2 bases, with 5 bases left between them. CDR3 loop: CASSRAQETQYF. The CDR3, as DNA: TGTGCCAGCTCACGGGCGCAAGAGACCCAGTACTTC.

This clonotype was counted a few times. V and J are TRBV7-9 and TRBJ2-7; D assignment may be TRBD1 or TRBD2 (6 bases each). This CDR3 spans 15 amino acids. Per germline, CDR1 SEHNR and CDR2 FQNEAQ (reference sequence). V was shortened by 5 bases and J by 2 bases, with 16 bases between the two germline ends. The CDR3 protein is CASSPARGAPYEQYF. CDR3 nucleotides: TGTGCCAGCAGCCCCGCAAGGGGGGCCCCCTACGAGCAGTACTTC.

The chain joins TRBV29-1 to TRBJ2-3, with a weak D call TRBD1 (5 bases). There are 12 residues in the CDR3. Trimming removed 7 bases at V and 4 bases at J, with 12 bases between. The V gene's germline CDR1 is SQVTM and CDR2 ANQGSEA. In DNA form, the CDR3 reads TGCAGCGCCGAAGGGGTCTCAGATACGCAGTATTTT. Protein product: CSAEGVSDTQYF.

This chain uses TRBV10-3 with TRBJ2-7; 12 bases are a match to TRBD2. This CDR3 has 15 residues. Trimming cost V 4 bases and J 5 bases; bases outside gene matches: 6. The germline V gene has CDR1 ENHRY and CDR2 SYGVKD. The CDR3 sequence: CAISGTSGMKDEQYF. CDR3 bases: TGTGCCATCAGTGGGACTAGCGGGATGAAAGACGAGCAGTACTTC.

In the case of this clonotype: Germline is not matched at one junction end, which may reflect a read error. The V call is TRBV28, the J call TRBJ1-1; possibly TRBD1 for D (5 bases). The CDR3 spans 13 residues. Germline CDR1 reads MDHEN; CDR2 reads SYDVKM. The CDR3 here is CASSFSGNAEAFF. The CDR3 nucleotides read TGTGCCAGCAGTTTCTCAGGGAACGCTGAAGCTTTCTTT.